A selection of T cell receptor beta chains follows, all from one sample in a study of blood T cell repertoires in COVID-19. Clones were sequenced by immunoSEQ multiplex PCR, and TCRdb holds only the in-frame ones, with some missing. Seen here are about 140,000 clones, roughly 88% observed once, and the top ten hold roughly 5.6%. Sample: PBMCs or T cells enriched from blood (not recorded which). All receptors derive from a man aged 65 to 79 who had been exposed to COVID-19. The conserved cysteine and the conserved F or W are not part of the CDR3 here. Some rows mark clone size as missing; the rest say once, few, many or name a class of expanded clone.

>TRBJ1-1|.|TRBV5-4
ASSLAGQPNTEAF
>TRBJ2-7|.|TRBV13
ASSPRGRGGGTYEQY
>TRBJ1-4|.|TRBV28
ASRAGPDEKLF
>TRBJ2-4|.|TRBV19
ASSSRTGKNIQY
>TRBJ1-5|.|TRBV6-5
ASSYSGAGKNQPQH
>TRBJ2-5|.|TRBV11-2
ASSLGIRQETQY
>TRBJ2-5|.|TRBV13
ASSLDLRGGGQETQY
>TRBJ2-7|.|TRBV4-3
ASSQDLGGASYEQY
>TRBJ1-2|.|TRBV2
ASTREGGAAGYT
>TRBJ2-7|.|TRBV6-2/TRBV6-3
ASSYSGGQY
>TRBJ2-1|.|TRBV18
ASSPTAIAVAYNEQF
>TRBJ2-2|few|TRBV27
ASNNSPGTGELF
>TRBJ2-5|.|TRBV11-2
ASSSTGGRSWGETQY
>TRBJ1-1|.|TRBV2
ASSRRDTNTEAF
>TRBJ2-3|.|TRBV24-1
ATPGQSSTDTQY
>TRBJ2-7|few|TRBV28
ASSSGRANYEQY
>TRBJ1-1|.|TRBV3-1/TRBV3-2
ASSQDRGGAEAF
>TRBJ2-1|.|TRBV5-6
ASSSLTPLQGRGDEQF
>TRBJ2-7|few|TRBV10-1
ASSTGTGDEQY
>TRBJ1-1|.|TRBV2
ASGQGITEAF
>TRBJ1-4|few|TRBV5-4
ASSFQGTNEKLF
>TRBJ1-3|few|TRBV7-2
ASSPARGFSGNTIY
>TRBJ1-1|.|TRBV7-9
ASSSDRVATEAF
>TRBJ1-5|.|TRBV18
ASSPNQGNQPQH
>TRBJ2-3|.|TRBV7-2
ASSQLAGGRSTGGQY